This T cell receptor (beta chain) was found in a study of spatial heterogeneity in lung cancer. Study-wide context: In raw reads, more than eight appearances on average were recorded for each unique TCR and UMI combination.

Notes on the study in general: Expanded alpha and beta TCR counts within tumors tracked tumor mutation counts.

A single record per CDR3 protein comes from TCRdb applying MiXCR to the 5' RACE reads. The sample includes 7,500 to 10,000 distinct CDR3 sequences, approximately 50% seen only once; the top ten take roughly 28%. Time point in this sample: sample taken at primary tumor resection. The donor population consisted of under 75 patients with untreated, early-stage non-small cell lung cancer. In regard to this clonotype: Its antigen is as yet unknown. This beta chain is off target for a library built for alpha chains, so its abundance means little.

The sequence derives from a female donor with early-stage non-small cell lung cancer. This sample comprised lung tumor tissue, obtained at surgery.

This chain's CDR3 is CSAIPNAGTTYYEQYF. The DNA for the CDR3 is TGCAGTGCTATCCCAAATGCCGGGACTACATACTACGAGCAGTACTTC. The rearrangement uses TRBV20-1 and TRBJ2-7; TRBD2 matches 7 bases. The CDR3 runs to 16 residues. Trimming took 4 bases from V and 3 from J; bases not matched to a gene: 15. The germline gives CDR1 DFQATT, CDR2 SNEGSKA (reference sequence).